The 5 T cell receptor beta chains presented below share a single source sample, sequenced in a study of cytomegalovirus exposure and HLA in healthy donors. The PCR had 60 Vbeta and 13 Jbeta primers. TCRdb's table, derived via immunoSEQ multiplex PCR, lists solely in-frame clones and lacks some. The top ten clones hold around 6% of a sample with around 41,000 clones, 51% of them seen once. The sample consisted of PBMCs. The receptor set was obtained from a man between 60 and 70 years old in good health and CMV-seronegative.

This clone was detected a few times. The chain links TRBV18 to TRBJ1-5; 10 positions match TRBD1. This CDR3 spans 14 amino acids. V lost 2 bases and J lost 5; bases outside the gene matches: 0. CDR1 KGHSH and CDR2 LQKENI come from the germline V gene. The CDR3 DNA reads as TGTGCCAGCTCACCAGGGACAGGGGATCAGCCCCAGCATTTT. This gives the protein CASSPGTGDQPQHF.

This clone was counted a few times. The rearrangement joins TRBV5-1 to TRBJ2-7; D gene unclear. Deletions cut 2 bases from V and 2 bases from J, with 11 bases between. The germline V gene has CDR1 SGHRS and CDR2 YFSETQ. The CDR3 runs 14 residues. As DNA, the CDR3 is TGCGCCAGCAGCTTTAGCAAGAATACCTACGAGCAGTACTTC. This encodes CASSFSKNTYEQYF.

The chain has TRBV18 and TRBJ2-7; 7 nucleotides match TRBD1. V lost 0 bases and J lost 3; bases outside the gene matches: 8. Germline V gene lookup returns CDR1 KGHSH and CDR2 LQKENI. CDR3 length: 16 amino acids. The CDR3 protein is CASSPPHGTEIYEQYF. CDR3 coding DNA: TGTGCCAGCTCACCACCGCACGGGACAGAGATCTACGAGCAGTACTTC.

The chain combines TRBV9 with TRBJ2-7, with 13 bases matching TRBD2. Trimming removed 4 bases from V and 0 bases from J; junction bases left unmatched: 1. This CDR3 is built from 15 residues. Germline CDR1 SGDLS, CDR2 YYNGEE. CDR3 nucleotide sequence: TGTGCCAGCAGCAGGACTAGCGGGAGCTCCTACGAGCAGTACTTC. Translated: CASSRTSGSSYEQYF.

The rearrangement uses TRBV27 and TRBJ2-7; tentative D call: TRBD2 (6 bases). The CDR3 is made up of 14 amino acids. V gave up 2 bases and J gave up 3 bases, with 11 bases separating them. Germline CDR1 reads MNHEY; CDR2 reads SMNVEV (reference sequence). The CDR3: CASSLEAGRYEQYF. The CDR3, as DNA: TGTGCCAGCAGTTTAGAGGCGGGACGCTACGAGCAGTACTTC.